Shown below are 21 T cell receptor beta chains from a single sample sequenced in a study of neurological immune-mediated disorders. MiXCR, run by TCRdb on the 5' RACE reads, gives a single entry per CDR3 protein. The data hold around 69,000 distinct CDR3 sequences, with almost 3.5% observed a single time. The material sequenced was PBMCs. These receptor sequences come from a man aged 35 to 55 with multiple sclerosis.

This clonotype came up a few times. The chain carries TRBV14 and TRBJ2-5, with 10 bases identical to TRBD2. After removal of 5 bases from V and 5 bases from J, the junction contained 11 bases not matched to a gene. The CDR3 contains 16 residues. From germline, CDR1 is SGHDN and CDR2 FVKESK. The CDR3 region is CASSFRASGGWETQYF. In DNA form, the CDR3 reads TGTGCCAGCAGCTTCCGGGCTAGCGGGGGTTGGGAGACCCAGTACTTC. The full variable domain, rest sourced from reference TRBV14 and TRBJ2-5, is EAGVTQFPSHSVIEKGQTVTLRCDPISGHDNLYWYRRVMGKEIKFLLHFVKESKQDESGMPNNRFLAERTGGTYSTLKVQPAELEDSGVYFCASSFRASGGWETQYFGPGTRLLVL.

In its sample, this clonotype was seen a few times. One base away lies a much larger clone, so this may be a sequencing read error. This rearrangement joins TRBV27 to TRBJ2-6, with D tentatively TRBD2 (6 bases). Germline V lookup: CDR1 MNHEY, CDR2 SMNVEV (reference sequence). The CDR3 length is 18 residues. The CDR3 DNA follows: TGTGCCAGCAGTTTTGGAAGGGCCCTGAGTTCGGGGGACAACGTCCTGACTTTC. Translation: CASSFGRALSSGDNVLTF.

This clonotype was counted many times. V and J are TRBV29-1 and TRBJ1-1; 10 nucleotides align to TRBD1. The germline CDR1 and CDR2 sequences are SQVTM and ANQGSEA. The ends lost 5 bases at V and 5 bases at J; junction bases unmatched: 5. This CDR3 is built from 13 residues. The CDR3 region is CSVRQGAGTEAFF. For the CDR3, the DNA is TGCAGCGTTCGACAGGGGGCAGGGACTGAAGCTTTCTTT.

This clonotype was picked up many times. The V gene is TRBV5-1, the J gene TRBJ2-7; TRBD1 agrees at 8 bases. Germline V gene lookup returns CDR1 SGHRS and CDR2 YFSETQ. J was trimmed by 7 bases and V by 4 bases; bases with no gene match: 13. The CDR3 sequence is 15 residues long. CDR3 in DNA: TGCGCCAGCAGCCCGGCTCCGGGACAGGTTGTGGAGCAGTACTTC. It is translated as CASSPAPGQVVEQYF.

This clonotype was observed many times. V gene TRBV10-3 combines with J gene TRBJ2-7, with a weak D call TRBD2 (5 bases). Deletions cut 6 bases from V and 2 bases from J, with 14 bases between. This CDR3 contains 14 residues. The V gene's germline CDR1 is ENHRY and CDR2 SYGVKD. The CDR3 DNA follows: TGTGCCATCAGCCTCCAACGGGGAACCTACGAGCAGTACTTC. Amino acid sequence: CAISLQRGTYEQYF.

There are many counts of this clonotype. V and J are TRBV20-1 and TRBJ1-2, with D unclear. The CDR3 has 13 amino acids. Germline values: CDR1 DFQATT, CDR2 SNEGSKA (reference sequence). Trimming removed 6 bases at V and 4 bases at J, with 15 bases between. The CDR3 spells CSAPVGSSYGYTF. Written as DNA, the CDR3 is TGCAGTGCGCCCGTTGGCAGCTCCTATGGCTACACCTTC.

Many counts were recorded for this clonotype. The chain carries TRBV20-1 and TRBJ1-5; D is ambiguous. V shed 0 bases and J shed 11 bases, with 8 bases lying between them. This CDR3 is built from 11 residues. CDR1 is DFQATT and CDR2 is SNEGSKA in the germline V gene (reference sequence). CDR3 bases: TGCAGTGCTAGAGATATAGGCGCCCAGCATTTT. This encodes CSARDIGAQHF.

This clonotype has at least ten counts. This chain connects TRBV3-1 to TRBJ2-5; 8 nucleotides align to TRBD2. In germline, CDR1 is LGHDT, CDR2 YNNKEL (reference sequence). The junction had 16 bases not matched to a gene; V was cut back by 4 bases and J by 9 bases. This CDR3 has 16 residues. The CDR3 loop is CASSPPRAGGPGAQYF. The CDR3 bases are TGTGCCAGCAGCCCCCCCCGTGCGGGGGGACCAGGAGCCCAGTACTTC.

This clonotype appeared many times. CDR3 in amino acids: CSVGTGNTDTQYF. DNA for the CDR3: TGCAGCGTCGGGACAGGCAACACAGATACGCAGTATTTT. The chain recombines TRBV29-1 with TRBJ2-3; 8 bases line up with TRBD1. V lost 6 bases to trimming and J lost 2 bases; unmatched junction nucleotides: 4. This CDR3 has 13 amino acids. Germline values: CDR1 SQVTM, CDR2 ANQGSEA.

This clonotype was seen ten or more times. The chain joins TRBV3-1 to TRBJ1-1; 9 nucleotides line up with TRBD1. V gave up 3 bases and J gave up 6 bases; unmatched junction bases: 5. Germline CDR1 and CDR2: LGHDT and YNNKEL (reference sequence). The CDR3 extends over 14 amino acids. The CDR3 sequence is CASSHGTGSSEAFF. The CDR3 DNA reads TGTGCCAGCAGCCACGGGACAGGGTCATCTGAAGCTTTCTTT.

In its sample, this clonotype was seen many times. The chain combines TRBV5-1 with TRBJ2-7; D is perhaps TRBD2 (5 bases). The CDR3 covers 16 residues. The ends were cut back, 4 bases at V and 0 bases at J, with 17 bases in the middle. Germline CDR1 is SGHRS and CDR2 is YFSETQ. CDR3: CASSAGSGQSSYEQYF. In DNA, the CDR3 is TGCGCCAGCAGCGCGGGTTCTGGGCAGTCCTCCTACGAGCAGTACTTC.

The table lists this clonotype with many counts. V gene TRBV5-1 combines with J gene TRBJ1-4; D remains unclear. The CDR3 sequence is 15 residues long. Germline CDR1 and CDR2: SGHRS and YFSETQ. V lost 4 bases to trimming and J lost 3 bases, with 13 bases between them. The CDR3 loop reads CASSENGMPNEKLFF. The CDR3 DNA follows: TGCGCCAGCAGCGAAAATGGGATGCCTAATGAAAAACTGTTTTTT.

This clonotype was counted ten times or more. The chain uses TRBV5-5 and TRBJ2-7; D is uncertain. In germline, CDR1 is SGHKS, CDR2 YYEKEE (reference sequence). The CDR3 extends over 15 amino acids. Trimming removed 2 bases at V and 2 bases at J, with 14 bases between. The CDR3, as DNA: TGTGCCAGCAGCTTCACAGCCCCAAAACCCTACGAGCAGTACTTC. Translated, it gives CASSFTAPKPYEQYF.

This clonotype was picked up many times. The V call is TRBV7-8, the J call TRBJ2-1, with 7 bases aligning to TRBD2. The CDR3 is made up of 17 amino acids. The germline V gene encodes CDR1 SGHVS and CDR2 FQNEAQ. The V gene end was trimmed by 8 bases and the J gene end by 0 bases; junction bases not matched to a gene: 13. CDR3 nucleotides: TGTGCCAGCCACTTGAGTGGGGGGAGGGCCTCCTACAATGAGCAGTTCTTC. Residues: CASHLSGGRASYNEQFF.

This clonotype has just one count. It may be a read error: a sequence one base away is much more abundant. The chain combines TRBV27 with TRBJ1-1; perhaps TRBD1 as D (6 bases). CDR1 is MNHEY, CDR2 SMNVEV, per germline (reference sequence). The CDR3 has 15 amino acids. Trimming left V 4 bases short and J 4 bases short, with 16 bases between. The CDR3 spells CASSWGGKGGTEAFF. The CDR3 nucleotides read TGTGCCAGCAGTTGGGGGGGAAAGGGGGGCACTGAAGCTTTCTTT.

This clonotype was recorded at least ten times. The V call is TRBV30, the J call TRBJ2-3; perhaps TRBD2 as D (6 bases). CDR3 length: 15 amino acids. Trimming pared 0 bases from V and 6 bases from J, leaving 16 bases between. Germline CDR1 is GTSNPN and CDR2 is SVGIG (reference sequence). The CDR3 nucleotides read TGTGCCTGGAGTGTACGGGGAAGGGAGGCGGATACGCAGTATTTT. Protein product: CAWSVRGREADTQYF. Based on the CDR3 plus reference TRBV30 and TRBJ2-3, the full variable domain is SQTIHQWPATLVQPVGSPLSLECTVEGTSNPNLYWYRQAAGRGLQLLFYSVGIGQISSEVPQNLSASRPQDRQFILSSKKLLLSDSGFYLCAWSVRGREADTQYFGPGTRLTVL.

This clonotype was observed at least ten times. This CDR3 reads CASSPRPENEKLFF. In DNA, the CDR3 is TGTGCCAGCAGTCCAAGACCTGAGAATGAAAAACTGTTTTTT. V gene TRBV12-3 or TRBV12-4 combines with J gene TRBJ1-4, with no clear D. The CDR3 consists of 14 residues. The ends were cut back, 5 bases at V and 5 bases at J, with 12 bases in the middle.

This clonotype occurred many times. This chain links TRBV5-6 with TRBJ1-6, with a possible D match to TRBD1 (6 bases). Germline lookup yields CDR1 SGHDT and CDR2 YYEEEE. V lost 4 bases to trimming and J lost 9 bases, with 11 bases between them. CDR3 length: 13 residues. The CDR3: CASSPAGASPLHF. DNA of the CDR3: TGTGCCAGCAGCCCCGCGGGGGCTTCACCCCTCCACTTT.

This clonotype appeared many times. This sequence joins TRBV10-3 and TRBJ1-5, with D possibly matching TRBD1 (5 bases). CDR3 length: 15 amino acids. Looked up from germline, CDR1 is ENHRY and CDR2 is SYGVKD. V was cut by 2 bases and J by 5 bases, with 13 bases left in between. The CDR3 spells CAISEVQGGDQPQHF. The CDR3 DNA is TGTGCCATCAGTGAGGTCCAGGGAGGAGATCAGCCCCAGCATTTT.

The table lists this clonotype with many counts. The chain employs TRBV5-1 and TRBJ2-7, with 9 positions matching TRBD1. This CDR3 has 15 residues. V shed 0 bases, J shed 6 bases, and the junction held 7 bases outside the gene matches. Per the germline V gene, CDR1 is SGHRS and CDR2 is YFSETQ. The CDR3 here is CASSLERTGVSEQYF. The CDR3, as DNA: TGCGCCAGCAGCTTGGAAAGGACAGGGGTCAGCGAGCAGTACTTC.

This clonotype was recorded many times. The V and J genes are TRBV10-2 and TRBJ2-5, with D unresolved. V was cut by 4 bases and J by 5 bases, with 8 bases left in between. Germline values: CDR1 WSHSY, CDR2 SAAADI. The CDR3 runs to 12 residues. The CDR3 nucleotides are TGCGCCAGCAGTGGAACCCGGGAGACCCAGTACTTC. Its translation is CASSGTRETQYF.